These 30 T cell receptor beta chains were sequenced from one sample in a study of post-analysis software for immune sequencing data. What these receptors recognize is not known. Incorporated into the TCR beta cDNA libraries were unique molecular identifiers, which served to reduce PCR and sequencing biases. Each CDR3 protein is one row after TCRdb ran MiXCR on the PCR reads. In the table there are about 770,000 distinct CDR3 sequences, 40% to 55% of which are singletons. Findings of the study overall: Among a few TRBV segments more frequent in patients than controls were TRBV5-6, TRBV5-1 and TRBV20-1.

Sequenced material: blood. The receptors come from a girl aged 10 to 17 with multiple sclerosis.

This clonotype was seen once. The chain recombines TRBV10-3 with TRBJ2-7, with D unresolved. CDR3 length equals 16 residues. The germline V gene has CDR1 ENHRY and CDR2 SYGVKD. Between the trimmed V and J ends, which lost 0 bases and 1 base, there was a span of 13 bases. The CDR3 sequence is CAISESLRGQSYEQYF. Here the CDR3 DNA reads TGTGCCATCAGTGAGTCTTTGAGAGGCCAGTCCTACGAGCAGTACTTC.

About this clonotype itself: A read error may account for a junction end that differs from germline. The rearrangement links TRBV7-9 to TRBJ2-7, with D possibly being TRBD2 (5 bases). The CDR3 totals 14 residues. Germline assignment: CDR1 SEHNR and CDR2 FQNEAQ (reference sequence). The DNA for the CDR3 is TGTGCCAACAGCTTGAGGGAGAAATCCTACGAGCAGTACTTC. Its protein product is CANSLREKSYEQYF.

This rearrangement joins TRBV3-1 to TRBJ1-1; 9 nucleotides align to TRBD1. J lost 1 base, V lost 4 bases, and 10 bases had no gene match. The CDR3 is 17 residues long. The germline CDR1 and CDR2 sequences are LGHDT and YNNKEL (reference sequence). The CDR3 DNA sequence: TGTGCCAGCAGCCCACCAGGACAGGGGACTCAGAACACTGAAGCTTTCTTT. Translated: CASSPPGQGTQNTEAFF.

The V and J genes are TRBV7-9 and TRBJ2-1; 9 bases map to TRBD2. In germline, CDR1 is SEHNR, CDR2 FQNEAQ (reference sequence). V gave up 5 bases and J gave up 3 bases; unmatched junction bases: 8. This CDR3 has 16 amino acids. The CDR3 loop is CASSPLVAGDYNEQFF. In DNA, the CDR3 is TGTGCCAGCAGCCCCCTCGTAGCGGGGGACTACAATGAGCAGTTCTTC.

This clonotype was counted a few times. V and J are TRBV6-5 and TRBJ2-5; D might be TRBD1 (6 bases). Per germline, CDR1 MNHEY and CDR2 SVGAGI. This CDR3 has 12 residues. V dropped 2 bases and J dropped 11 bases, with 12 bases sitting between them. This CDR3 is CASSYIGGQQYF. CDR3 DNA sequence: TGTGCCAGCAGTTACATTGGCGGACAGCAGTACTTC.

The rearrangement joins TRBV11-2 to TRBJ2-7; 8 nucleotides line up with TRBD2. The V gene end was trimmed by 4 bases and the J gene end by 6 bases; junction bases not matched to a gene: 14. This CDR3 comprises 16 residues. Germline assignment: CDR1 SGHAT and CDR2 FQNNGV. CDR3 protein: CASSSRGGLPPLEQYF. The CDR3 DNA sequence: TGTGCCAGCAGCTCTCGGGGGGGTCTACCCCCCCTCGAGCAGTACTTC.

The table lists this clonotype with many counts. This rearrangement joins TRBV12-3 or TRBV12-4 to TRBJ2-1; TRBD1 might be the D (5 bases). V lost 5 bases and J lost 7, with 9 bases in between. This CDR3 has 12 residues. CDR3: CASSPSGNEQFF. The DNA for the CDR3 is TGTGCCAGCAGTCCCTCAGGGAATGAGCAGTTCTTC.

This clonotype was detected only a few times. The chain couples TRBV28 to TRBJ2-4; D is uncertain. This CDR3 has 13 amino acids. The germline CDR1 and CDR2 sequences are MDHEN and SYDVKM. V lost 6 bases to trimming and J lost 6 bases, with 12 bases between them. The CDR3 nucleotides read TGTGCCAGCAGCCCTCCTACGGGAAACATTCAGTACTTC. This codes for CASSPPTGNIQYF. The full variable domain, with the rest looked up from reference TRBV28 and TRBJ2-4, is DVKVTQSSRYLVKRTGEKVFLECVQDMDHENMFWYRQDPGLGLRLIYFSYDVKMKEKGDIPEGYSVSREKKERFSLILESASTNQTSMYLCASSPPTGNIQYFGAGTRLSVL.

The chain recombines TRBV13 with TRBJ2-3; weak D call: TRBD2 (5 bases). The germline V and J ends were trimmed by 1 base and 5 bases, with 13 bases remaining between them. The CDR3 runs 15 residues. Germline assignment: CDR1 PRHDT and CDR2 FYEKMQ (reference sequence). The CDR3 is CASSLDSSGGDTQYF. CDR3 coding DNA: TGTGCCAGCAGCTTAGATAGCAGCGGTGGAGATACGCAGTATTTT.

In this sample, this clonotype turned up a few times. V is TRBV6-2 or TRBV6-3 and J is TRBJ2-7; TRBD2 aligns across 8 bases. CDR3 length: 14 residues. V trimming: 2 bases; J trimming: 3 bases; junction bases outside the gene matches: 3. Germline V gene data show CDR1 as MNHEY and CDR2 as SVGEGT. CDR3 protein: CASSYQGLGYEQYF. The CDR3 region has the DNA TGTGCCAGCAGTTACCAGGGACTAGGCTACGAGCAGTACTTC.

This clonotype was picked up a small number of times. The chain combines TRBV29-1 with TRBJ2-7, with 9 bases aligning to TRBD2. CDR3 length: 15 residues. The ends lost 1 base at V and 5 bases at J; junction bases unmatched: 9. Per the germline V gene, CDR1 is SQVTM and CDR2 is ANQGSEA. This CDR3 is CSVEVSSGSSDEQYF. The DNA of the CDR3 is TGCAGCGTTGAAGTTAGTAGCGGGAGTTCCGACGAGCAGTACTTC.

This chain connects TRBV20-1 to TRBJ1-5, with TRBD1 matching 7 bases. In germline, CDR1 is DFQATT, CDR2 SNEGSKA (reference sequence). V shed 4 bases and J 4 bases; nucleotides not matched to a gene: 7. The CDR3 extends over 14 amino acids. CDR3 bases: TGCAGTGCTACTTATGACAGGGCTAATCAGCCCCAGCATTTT. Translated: CSATYDRANQPQHF.

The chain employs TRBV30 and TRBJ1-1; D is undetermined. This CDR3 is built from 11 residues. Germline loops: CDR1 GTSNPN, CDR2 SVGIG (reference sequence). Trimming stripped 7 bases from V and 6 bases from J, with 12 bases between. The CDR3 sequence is CASRTGPEAFF. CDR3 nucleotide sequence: TGTGCCTCCAGGACGGGCCCTGAAGCTTTCTTT.

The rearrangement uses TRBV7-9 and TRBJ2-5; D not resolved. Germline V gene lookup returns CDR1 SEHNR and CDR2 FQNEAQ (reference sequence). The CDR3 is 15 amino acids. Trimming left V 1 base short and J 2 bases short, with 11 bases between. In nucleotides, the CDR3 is TGTGCCAGCAGCTTAGGTCCCTTTATACAAGAGACCCAGTACTTC. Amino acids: CASSLGPFIQETQYF.

The CDR3 loop reads CASSFSRAPHEQYF. CDR3 coding DNA: TGTGCCAGCAGCTTTAGCAGGGCTCCCCACGAGCAGTACTTC. The chain combines TRBV5-5 with TRBJ2-7, with a weak D call TRBD1 (5 bases). This CDR3 has 14 residues. V lost 2 bases to trimming and J lost 5 bases, with 14 bases between them. Per germline, CDR1 SGHKS and CDR2 YYEKEE (reference sequence).

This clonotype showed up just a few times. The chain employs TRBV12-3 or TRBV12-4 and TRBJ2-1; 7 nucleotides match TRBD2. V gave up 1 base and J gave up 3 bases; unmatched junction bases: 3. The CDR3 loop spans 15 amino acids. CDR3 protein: CASSLVAGNYNEQFF. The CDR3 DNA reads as TGTGCCAGCAGTTTAGTAGCGGGCAACTACAATGAGCAGTTCTTC.

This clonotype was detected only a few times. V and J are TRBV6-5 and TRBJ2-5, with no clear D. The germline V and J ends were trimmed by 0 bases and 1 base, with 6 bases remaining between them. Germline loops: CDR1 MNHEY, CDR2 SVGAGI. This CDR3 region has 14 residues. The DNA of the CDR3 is TGTGCCAGCAGTTACTCTCAGCTCCAAGAGACCCAGTACTTC. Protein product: CASSYSQLQETQYF.

CDR3 coding DNA: TGCGCCAGCAGCTGGGAGGGGCGGGGAACAGATACGCAGTATTTT. It specifies CASSWEGRGTDTQYF. V and J are TRBV5-1 and TRBJ2-3; 7 nucleotides agree with TRBD2. After removal of 3 bases from V and 3 bases from J, the junction contained 7 bases not matched to a gene. Germline CDR1 and CDR2: SGHRS and YFSETQ. This CDR3 region has 15 residues.

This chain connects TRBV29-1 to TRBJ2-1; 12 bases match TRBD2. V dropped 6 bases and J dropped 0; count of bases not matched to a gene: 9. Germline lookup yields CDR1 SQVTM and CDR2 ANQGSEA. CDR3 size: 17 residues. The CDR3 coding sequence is TGCAGCGTGACGGGACTAGCGGGTACCAGCTCCTACAATGAGCAGTTCTTC. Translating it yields CSVTGLAGTSSYNEQFF.

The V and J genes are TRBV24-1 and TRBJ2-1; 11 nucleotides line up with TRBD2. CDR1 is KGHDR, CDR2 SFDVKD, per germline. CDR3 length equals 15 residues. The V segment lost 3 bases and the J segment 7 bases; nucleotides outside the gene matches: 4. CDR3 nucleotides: TGTGCCACCAGTGATACGACTAGCGGGAAGAATGAGCAGTTCTTC. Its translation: CATSDTTSGKNEQFF.

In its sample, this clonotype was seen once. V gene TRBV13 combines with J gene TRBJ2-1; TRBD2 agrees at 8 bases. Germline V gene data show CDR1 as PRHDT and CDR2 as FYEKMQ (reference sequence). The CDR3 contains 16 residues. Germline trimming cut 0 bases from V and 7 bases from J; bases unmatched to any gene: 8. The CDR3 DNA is TGTGCCAGCAGCTTAGGCCGGCGACTAGCGAGTAATGAGCAGTTCTTC. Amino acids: CASSLGRRLASNEQFF.

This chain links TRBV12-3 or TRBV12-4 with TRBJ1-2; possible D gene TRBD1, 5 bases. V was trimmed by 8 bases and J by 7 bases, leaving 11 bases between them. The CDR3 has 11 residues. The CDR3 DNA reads TGTGCCAGCGGACAACCCCCTGGCTACACCTTC. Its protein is CASGQPPGYTF.

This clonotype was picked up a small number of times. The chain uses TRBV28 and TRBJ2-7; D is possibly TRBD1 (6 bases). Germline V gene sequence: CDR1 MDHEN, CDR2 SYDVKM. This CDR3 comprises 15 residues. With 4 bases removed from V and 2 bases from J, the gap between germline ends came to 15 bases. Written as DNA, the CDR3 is TGTGCCAGCAGTTGGGGGCCTCGTGGCACCTACGAGCAGTACTTC. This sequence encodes CASSWGPRGTYEQYF.

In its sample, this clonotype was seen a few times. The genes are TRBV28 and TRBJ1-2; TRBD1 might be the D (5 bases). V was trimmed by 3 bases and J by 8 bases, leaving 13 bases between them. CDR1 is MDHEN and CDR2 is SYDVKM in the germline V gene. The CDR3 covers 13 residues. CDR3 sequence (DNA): TGTGCCAGCAGTTTGAGAGGAGGGGAAGGCTACACCTTC. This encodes CASSLRGGEGYTF.

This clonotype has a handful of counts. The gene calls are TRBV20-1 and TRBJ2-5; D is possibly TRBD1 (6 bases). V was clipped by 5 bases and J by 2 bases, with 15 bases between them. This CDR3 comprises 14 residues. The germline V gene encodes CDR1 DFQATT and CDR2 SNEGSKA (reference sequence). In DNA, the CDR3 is TGCAGTGCTTTACAGGGTCTTGCGCAAGAGACCCAGTACTTC. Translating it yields CSALQGLAQETQYF.

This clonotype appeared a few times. The CDR3 protein is CASSPPTGGRYEQYF. Here the CDR3 DNA reads TGTGCCAGCAGTCCCCCGACTGGCGGGAGATACGAGCAGTACTTC. This chain links TRBV28 with TRBJ2-7, with 7 nucleotides matching TRBD2. The CDR3 has 15 amino acids. Per the germline V gene, CDR1 is MDHEN and CDR2 is SYDVKM. The J segment lost 4 bases and the V segment lost 5 bases, leaving 11 bases of the junction unmatched.

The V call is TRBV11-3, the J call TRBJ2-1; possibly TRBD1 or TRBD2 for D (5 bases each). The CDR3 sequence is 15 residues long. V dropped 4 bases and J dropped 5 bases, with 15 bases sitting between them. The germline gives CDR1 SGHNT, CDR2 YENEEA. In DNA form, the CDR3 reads TGTGCCAGCAGCTCGAGACAGAGCGGCGACAATGAGCAGTTCTTC. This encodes CASSSRQSGDNEQFF.

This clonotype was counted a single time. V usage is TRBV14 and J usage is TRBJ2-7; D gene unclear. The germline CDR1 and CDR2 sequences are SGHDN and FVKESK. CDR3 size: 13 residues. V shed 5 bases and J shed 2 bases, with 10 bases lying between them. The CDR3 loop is CASSVYRTYEQYF. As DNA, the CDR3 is TGTGCCAGCAGCGTATACAGAACCTACGAGCAGTACTTC. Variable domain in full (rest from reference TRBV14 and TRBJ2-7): EAGVTQFPSHSVIEKGQTVTLRCDPISGHDNLYWYRRVMGKEIKFLLHFVKESKQDESGMPNNRFLAERTGGTYSTLKVQPAELEDSGVYFCASSVYRTYEQYFGPGTRLTVT.

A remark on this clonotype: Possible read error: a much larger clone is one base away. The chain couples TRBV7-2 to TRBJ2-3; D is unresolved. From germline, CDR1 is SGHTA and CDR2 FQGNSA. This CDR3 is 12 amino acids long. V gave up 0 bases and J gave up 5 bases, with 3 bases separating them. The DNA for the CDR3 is TGTGCCAGCAGCTTAGCGGTAGATACGCAGTATTTT. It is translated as CASSLAVDTQYF.

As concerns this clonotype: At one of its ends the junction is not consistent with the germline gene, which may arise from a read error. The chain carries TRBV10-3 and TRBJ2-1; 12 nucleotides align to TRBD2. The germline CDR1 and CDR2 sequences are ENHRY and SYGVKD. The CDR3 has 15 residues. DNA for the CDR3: TGTGCCATCAGTGATAGGACTAGCGGGAACAATGGGCAGTTCTTC. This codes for CAISDRTSGNNGQFF.